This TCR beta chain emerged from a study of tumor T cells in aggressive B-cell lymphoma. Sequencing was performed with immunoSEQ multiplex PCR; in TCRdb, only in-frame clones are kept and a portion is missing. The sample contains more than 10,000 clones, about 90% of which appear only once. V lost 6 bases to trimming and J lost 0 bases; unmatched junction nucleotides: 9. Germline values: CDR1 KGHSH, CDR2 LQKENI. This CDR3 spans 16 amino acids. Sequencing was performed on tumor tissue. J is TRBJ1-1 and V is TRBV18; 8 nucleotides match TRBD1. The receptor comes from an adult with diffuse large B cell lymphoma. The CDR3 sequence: CASSSRTGPMNTEAFF. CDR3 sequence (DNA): TGTGCCAGCTCGTCGAGGACAGGGCCTATGAACACTGAAGCTTTCTTT.